Listed here are 9 T cell receptor beta chains from one sample, sequenced in a study of beta chain features in type 1 diabetes. Findings and caveats of the study: Within each of all four CD4+ subsets, Type 1 diabetes patients had TCRB CDR3s that were moderately but significantly shorter.

No antigens are known for them. As every portion of the isolated RNA was reverse transcribed, the sequencing read expressed TCRB transcripts. Generated by immunoSEQ multiplex PCR, the TCRdb table keeps only in-frame clones and is missing some. This table has around 690,000 clones, 9.5% to 15% appearing once. The sample was naive CD4+ T cells from blood. Receptors originate from a man aged 25 to 40 with type 1 diabetes.

A word on this clone: The sample carries other DNA sequences with the same CDR3. The genes are TRBV5-1 and TRBJ1-2; D remains unclear. Germline V gene lookup returns CDR1 SGHRS and CDR2 YFSETQ. The CDR3 runs 13 residues. Trimming cost V 0 bases and J 1 base, with 4 bases left between them. CDR3 DNA sequence: TGCGCCAGCAGCTTGGGGGGTAACTATGGCTACACCTTC. Its translation is CASSLGGNYGYTF.

This clone was detected a few times. J is TRBJ2-6 and V is TRBV18, with TRBD1 identical over 11 bases. This CDR3 region has 18 residues. V lost 4 bases to trimming and J lost 2 bases; unmatched junction nucleotides: 7. Per the germline V gene, CDR1 is KGHSH and CDR2 is LQKENI. CDR3 loop: CASSRGQGAHPGANVLTF. CDR3 sequence (DNA): TGTGCCAGCTCACGCGGACAGGGGGCGCACCCTGGGGCCAACGTCCTGACTTTC.

This rearrangement joins TRBV2 to TRBJ2-1; 9 bases are a match to TRBD1. V shed 1 base and J 7 bases; nucleotides not matched to a gene: 5. Germline V gives CDR1 SNHLY, CDR2 FYNNEI. The CDR3 loop spans 15 amino acids. The DNA of the CDR3 is TGTGCCAGCAGTGAAGTACAGGGGGCTTTGAATGAGCAGTTCTTC. Translation gives CASSEVQGALNEQFF.

This clone was picked up a small number of times. The chain joins TRBV5-1 to TRBJ2-1; 7 nucleotides line up with TRBD1. Germline CDR1 and CDR2: SGHRS and YFSETQ. This CDR3 spans 16 amino acids. V shed 0 bases and J 0 bases; nucleotides not matched to a gene: 3. CDR3 in amino acids: CASSLAQGVSYNEQFF. In DNA form, the CDR3 reads TGCGCCAGCAGCTTGGCCCAGGGGGTCTCCTACAATGAGCAGTTCTTC.

This clone was counted only a few times. The chain is built from TRBV28 and TRBJ2-7; 9 bases match TRBD1. CDR3 length equals 15 residues. Germline lookup yields CDR1 MDHEN and CDR2 SYDVKM. V dropped 6 bases and J dropped 6; count of bases not matched to a gene: 12. CDR3 region: CASSLPGTGFTEQYF. The CDR3 bases are TGTGCCAGCAGCCTCCCCGGGACAGGGTTCACCGAGCAGTACTTC. Drawing the rest from reference TRBV28 and TRBJ2-7, the complete variable domain is DVKVTQSSRYLVKRTGEKVFLECVQDMDHENMFWYRQDPGLGLRLIYFSYDVKMKEKGDIPEGYSVSREKKERFSLILESASTNQTSMYLCASSLPGTGFTEQYFGPGTRLTVT.

This chain links TRBV11-3 with TRBJ1-1; D is uncertain. Germline V gene sequence: CDR1 SGHNT, CDR2 YENEEA. Trimming cost V 3 bases and J 3 bases, with 11 bases left between them. The CDR3 length is 14 residues. The CDR3 coding sequence is TGTGCCAGCAGCTTTTCCTTCGCCGACACTGAAGCTTTCTTT. Residues: CASSFSFADTEAFF.

CDR3 sequence (DNA): TGTGCCAGCAGCTTTACAGGGCGCGAAAAACTGTTTTTT. As protein: CASSFTGREKLFF. The chain recombines TRBV11-2 with TRBJ1-4, with a tentative D call TRBD1 (6 bases). The CDR3 is made up of 13 amino acids. CDR1 and CDR2 from the germline V gene are SGHAT and FQNNGV. The V end was cut by 3 bases, the J end by 8 bases, with 10 bases between.

The genes are TRBV27 and TRBJ2-6; D gene unclear. Trimming took 8 bases from V and 1 from J, leaving 6 bases between them. Germline CDR1 MNHEY, CDR2 SMNVEV (reference sequence). This CDR3 has 13 amino acids. As DNA, the CDR3 is TGTGCCAGCTCAGCATCTGGGGCCAACGTCCTGACTTTC. Its protein product is CASSASGANVLTF.

This clone was detected only a few times. This rearrangement joins TRBV5-1 to TRBJ1-5; no clear D. V was cut by 0 bases and J by 5 bases, with 9 bases left in between. Germline CDR1 and CDR2: SGHRS and YFSETQ. This CDR3 comprises 14 residues. CDR3 amino acids: CASSLGTTDQPQHF. The CDR3 coding sequence is TGCGCCAGCAGCTTGGGAACCACTGATCAGCCCCAGCATTTT. The full variable domain, rest sourced from reference TRBV5-1 and TRBJ1-5, is KAGVTQTPRYLIKTRGQQVTLSCSPISGHRSVSWYQQTPGQGLQFLFEYFSETQRNKGNFPGRFSGRQFSNSRSEMNVSTLELGDSALYLCASSLGTTDQPQHFGDGTRLSIL.